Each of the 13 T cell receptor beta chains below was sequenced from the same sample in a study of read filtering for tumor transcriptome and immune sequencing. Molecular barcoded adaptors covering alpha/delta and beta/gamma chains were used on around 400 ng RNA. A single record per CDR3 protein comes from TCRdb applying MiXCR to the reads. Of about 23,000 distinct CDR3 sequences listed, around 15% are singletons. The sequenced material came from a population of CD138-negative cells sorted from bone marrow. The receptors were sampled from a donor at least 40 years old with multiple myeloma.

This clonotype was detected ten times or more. CDR3 DNA: TGCAGTGCTTCACTCTCGGGAGGAGGAGAGACCCAGTACTTC. Translation gives CSASLSGGGETQYF. This chain connects TRBV20-1 to TRBJ2-5; TRBD2 matches 7 bases. The CDR3 contains 14 residues. Looked up from germline, CDR1 is DFQATT and CDR2 is SNEGSKA (reference sequence). Trimming took 5 bases from V and 4 from J; bases not matched to a gene: 10.

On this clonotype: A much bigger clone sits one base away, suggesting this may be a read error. The CDR3 sequence: CASSLNSGRRWETQYF. Here the CDR3 DNA reads TGTGCCAGCAGCTTAAACTCCGGGAGGCGTTGGGAGACCCAGTACTTC. V gene TRBV11-3 combines with J gene TRBJ2-5, with TRBD2 matching over 7 bases. Germline V gene lookup returns CDR1 SGHNT and CDR2 YENEEA. J lost 5 bases, V lost 2 bases, and 11 bases had no gene match. The CDR3 runs to 16 residues.

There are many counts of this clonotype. This CDR3 reads CSVSQGAGQPQHF. The CDR3 nucleotides read TGCAGCGTTTCACAGGGGGCGGGTCAGCCCCAGCATTTT. V usage is TRBV29-1 and J usage is TRBJ1-5; 9 bases agree with TRBD1. Trimming removed 5 bases from V and 6 bases from J; junction bases left unmatched: 5. Germline V CDR1 and CDR2: SQVTM, ANQGSEA. This CDR3 has 13 residues.

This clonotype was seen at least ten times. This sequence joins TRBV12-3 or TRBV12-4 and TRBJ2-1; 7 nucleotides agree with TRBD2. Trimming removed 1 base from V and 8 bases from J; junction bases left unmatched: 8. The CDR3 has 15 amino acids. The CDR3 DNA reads TGTGCCAGCAGTTTAGGCGGGAGCGCCCGGGATGAGCAGTTCTTC. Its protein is CASSLGGSARDEQFF.

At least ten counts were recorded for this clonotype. CDR3 sequence reads: CASNLDGRGTEAFF. The CDR3 nucleotides are TGCGCCAGCAACTTAGACGGTCGGGGCACTGAAGCTTTCTTT. The rearrangement links TRBV5-1 to TRBJ1-1; D is unresolved. The ends were cut back, 6 bases at V and 4 bases at J, with 16 bases in the middle. The CDR3 extends over 14 amino acids. Germline V gives CDR1 SGHRS, CDR2 YFSETQ.

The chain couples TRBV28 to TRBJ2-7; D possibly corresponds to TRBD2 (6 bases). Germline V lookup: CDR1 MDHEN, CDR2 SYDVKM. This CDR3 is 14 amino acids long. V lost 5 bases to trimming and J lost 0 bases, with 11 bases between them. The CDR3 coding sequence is TGTGCCAGCAGTGGGCTAGCGAACTCCTACGAGCAGTACTTC. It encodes CASSGLANSYEQYF.

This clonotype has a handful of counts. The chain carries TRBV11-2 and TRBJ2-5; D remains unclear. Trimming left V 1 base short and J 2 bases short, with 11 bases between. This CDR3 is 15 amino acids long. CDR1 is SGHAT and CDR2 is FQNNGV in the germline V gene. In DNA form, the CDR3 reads TGTGCCAGCAGCTTAGTCGGCTCCGAACAAGAGACCCAGTACTTC. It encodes CASSLVGSEQETQYF.

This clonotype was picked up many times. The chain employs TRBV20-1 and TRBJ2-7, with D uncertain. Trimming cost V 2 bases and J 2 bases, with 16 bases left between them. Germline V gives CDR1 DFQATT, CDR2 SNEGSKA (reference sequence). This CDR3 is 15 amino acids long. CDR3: CSARTLARRAYEQYF. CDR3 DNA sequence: TGCAGTGCTAGAACGTTGGCTAGAAGGGCCTACGAGCAGTACTTC.

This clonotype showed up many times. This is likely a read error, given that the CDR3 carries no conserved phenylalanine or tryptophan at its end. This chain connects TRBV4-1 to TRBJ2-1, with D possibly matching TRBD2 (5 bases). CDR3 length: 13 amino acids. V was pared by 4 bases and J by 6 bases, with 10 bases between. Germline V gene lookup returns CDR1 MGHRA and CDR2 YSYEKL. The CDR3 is CASSPASGNEQFS. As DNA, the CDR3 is TGCGCCAGCAGCCCAGCCAGCGGCAATGAGCAGTTCTCC.

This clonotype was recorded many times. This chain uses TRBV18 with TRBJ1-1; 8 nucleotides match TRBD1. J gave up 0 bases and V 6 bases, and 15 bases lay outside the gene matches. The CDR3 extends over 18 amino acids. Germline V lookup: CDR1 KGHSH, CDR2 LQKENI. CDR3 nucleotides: TGTGCCAGCTCCCAGATCGGGCGGACAGGGTCCATGAACACTGAAGCTTTCTTT. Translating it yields CASSQIGRTGSMNTEAFF.

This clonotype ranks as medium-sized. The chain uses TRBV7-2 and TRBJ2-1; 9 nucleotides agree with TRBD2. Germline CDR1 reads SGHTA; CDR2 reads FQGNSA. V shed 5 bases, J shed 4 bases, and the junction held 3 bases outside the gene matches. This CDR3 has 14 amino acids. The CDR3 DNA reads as TGTGCCAGCAGCCCGACTAGCGGTTACAATGAGCAGTTCTTC. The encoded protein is CASSPTSGYNEQFF.

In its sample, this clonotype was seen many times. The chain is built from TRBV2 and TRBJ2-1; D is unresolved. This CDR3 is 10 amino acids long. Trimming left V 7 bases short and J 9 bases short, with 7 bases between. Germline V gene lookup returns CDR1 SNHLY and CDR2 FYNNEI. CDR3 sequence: CASNQREQFF. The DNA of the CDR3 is TGTGCCAGCAATCAGCGTGAGCAGTTCTTC.

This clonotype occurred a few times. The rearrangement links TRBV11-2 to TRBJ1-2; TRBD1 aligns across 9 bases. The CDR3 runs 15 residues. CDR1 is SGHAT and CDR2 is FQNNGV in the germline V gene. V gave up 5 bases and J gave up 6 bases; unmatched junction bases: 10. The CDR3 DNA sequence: TGTGCCAGCAGCCATTTCGGACAGGGGATCAATGGCTACACCTTC. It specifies CASSHFGQGINGYTF.